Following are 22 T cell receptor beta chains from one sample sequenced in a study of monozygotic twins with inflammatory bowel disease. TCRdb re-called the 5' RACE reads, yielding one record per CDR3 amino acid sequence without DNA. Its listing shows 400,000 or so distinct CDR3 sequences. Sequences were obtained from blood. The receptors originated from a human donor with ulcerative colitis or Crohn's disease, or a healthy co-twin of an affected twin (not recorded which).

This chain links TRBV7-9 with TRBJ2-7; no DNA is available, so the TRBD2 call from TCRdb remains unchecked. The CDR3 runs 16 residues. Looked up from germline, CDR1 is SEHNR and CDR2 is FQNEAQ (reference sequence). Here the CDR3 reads CASSRRTPGLADEQYF.

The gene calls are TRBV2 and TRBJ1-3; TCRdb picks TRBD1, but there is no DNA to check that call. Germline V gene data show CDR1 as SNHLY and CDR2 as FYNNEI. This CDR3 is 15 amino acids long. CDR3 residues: CASSEVGRWGNTIYF.

CDR3: CASSLESRVGQPQHF. The chain has TRBV7-2 and TRBJ1-5; TCRdb selects TRBD1, and the lack of DNA leaves this call unchecked. Germline CDR1 reads SGHTA; CDR2 reads FQGNSA. The CDR3 extends over 15 amino acids.

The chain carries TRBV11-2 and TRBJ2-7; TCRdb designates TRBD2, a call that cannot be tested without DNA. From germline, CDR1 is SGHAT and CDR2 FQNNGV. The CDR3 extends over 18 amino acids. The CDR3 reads CASSLVPLAGVDGYEQYF.

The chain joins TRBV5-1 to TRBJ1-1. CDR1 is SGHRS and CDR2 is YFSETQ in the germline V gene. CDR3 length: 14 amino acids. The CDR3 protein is CASSFRAMNTEAFF.

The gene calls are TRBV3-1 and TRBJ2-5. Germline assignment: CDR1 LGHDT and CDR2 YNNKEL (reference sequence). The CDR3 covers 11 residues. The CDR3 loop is CASSQGRLKSF.

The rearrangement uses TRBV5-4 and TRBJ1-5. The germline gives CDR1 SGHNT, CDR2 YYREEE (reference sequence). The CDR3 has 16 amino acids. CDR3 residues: CASSLAGGPGNQPQHF.

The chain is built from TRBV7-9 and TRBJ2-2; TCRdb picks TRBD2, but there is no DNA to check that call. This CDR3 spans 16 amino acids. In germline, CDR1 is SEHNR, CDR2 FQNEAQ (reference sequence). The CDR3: CASSPPLAGGAGELFF.

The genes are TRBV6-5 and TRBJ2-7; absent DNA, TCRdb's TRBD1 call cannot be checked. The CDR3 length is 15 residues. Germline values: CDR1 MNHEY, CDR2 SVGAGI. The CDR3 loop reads CASSYQGRSPAEQYF.

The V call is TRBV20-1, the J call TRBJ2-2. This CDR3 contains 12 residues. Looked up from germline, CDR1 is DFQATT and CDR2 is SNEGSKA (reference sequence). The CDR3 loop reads CSASGATGELFF.

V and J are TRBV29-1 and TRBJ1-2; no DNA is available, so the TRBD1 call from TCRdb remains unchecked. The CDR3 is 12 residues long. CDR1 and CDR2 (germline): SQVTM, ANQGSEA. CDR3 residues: CSVETGADGYTF. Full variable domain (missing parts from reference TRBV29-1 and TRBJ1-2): SAVISQKPSRDICQRGTSLTIQCQVDSQVTMMFWYRQQPGQSLTLIATANQGSEATYESGFVIDKFPISRPNLTFSTLTVSNMSPEDSSIYLCSVETGADGYTFGSGTRLTVV.

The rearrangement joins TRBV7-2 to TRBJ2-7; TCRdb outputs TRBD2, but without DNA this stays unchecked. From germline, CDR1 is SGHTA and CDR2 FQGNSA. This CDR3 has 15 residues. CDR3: CASSPSTGPSRTQYF.

The CDR3 reads CSARAGTAYGYTF. This chain joins TRBV20-1 and TRBJ1-2; TCRdb picks TRBD1, but there is no DNA to check that call. Germline values: CDR1 DFQATT, CDR2 SNEGSKA (reference sequence). The CDR3 has 13 amino acids.

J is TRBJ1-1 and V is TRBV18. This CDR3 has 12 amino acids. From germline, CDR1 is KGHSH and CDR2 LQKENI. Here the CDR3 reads CASSRDYTEAFF.

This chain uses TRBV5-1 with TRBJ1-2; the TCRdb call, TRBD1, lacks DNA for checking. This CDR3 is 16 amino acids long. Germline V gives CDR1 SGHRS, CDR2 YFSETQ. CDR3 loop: CASSLASTGSAYGYTF.

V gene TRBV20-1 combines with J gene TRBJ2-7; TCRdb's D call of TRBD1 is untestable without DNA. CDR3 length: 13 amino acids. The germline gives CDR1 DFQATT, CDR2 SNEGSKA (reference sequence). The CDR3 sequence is CSAPGQGSFEQYF.

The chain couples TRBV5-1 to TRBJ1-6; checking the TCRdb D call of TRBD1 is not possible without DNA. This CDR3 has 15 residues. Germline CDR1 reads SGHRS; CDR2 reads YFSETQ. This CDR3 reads CASSPGQGNNSPLHF.

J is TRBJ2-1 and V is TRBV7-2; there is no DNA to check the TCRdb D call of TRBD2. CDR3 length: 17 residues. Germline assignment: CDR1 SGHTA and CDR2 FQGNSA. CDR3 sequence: CASSAGLAGGPYNEQFF.

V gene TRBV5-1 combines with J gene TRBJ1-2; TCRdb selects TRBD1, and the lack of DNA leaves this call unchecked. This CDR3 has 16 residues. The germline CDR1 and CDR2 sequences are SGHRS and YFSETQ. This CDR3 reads CASSFGGAQDVGGYTF.

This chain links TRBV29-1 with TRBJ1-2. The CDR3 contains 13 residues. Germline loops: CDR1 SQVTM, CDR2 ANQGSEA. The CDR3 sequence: CSVALMGGYGYTF.

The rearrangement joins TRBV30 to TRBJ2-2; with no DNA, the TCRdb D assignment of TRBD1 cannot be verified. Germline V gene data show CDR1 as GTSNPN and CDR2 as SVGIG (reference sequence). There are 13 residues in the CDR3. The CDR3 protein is CAWSTGNTGELFF.

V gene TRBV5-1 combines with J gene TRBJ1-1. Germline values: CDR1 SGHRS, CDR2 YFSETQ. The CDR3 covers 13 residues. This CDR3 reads CASSSQTSTEAFF.